What follows are 21 T cell receptor beta chains derived from one specimen sequenced in a study of identical twins. Via MiXCR, TCRdb re-called the 5' RACE reads, giving one row per CDR3 protein. In the table there are around 1.7 million distinct CDR3 sequences, about 32% of which are singletons. Sequenced input: cord blood. These TCRs come from a newborn girl in good health.

This clonotype was seen at least ten times. This CDR3 reads CASTKETGEGTKNIQYF. In nucleotides, the CDR3 is TGTGCCAGCACCAAAGAAACAGGGGAGGGTACCAAAAACATTCAGTACTTC. This rearrangement joins TRBV12-3 or TRBV12-4 to TRBJ2-4; D is tentatively TRBD1 or TRBD2 (7 bases each). This CDR3 contains 17 residues. V dropped 7 bases and J dropped 2 bases, with 21 bases sitting between them.

The sample holds a few counts of this clonotype. The rearrangement links TRBV5-1 to TRBJ2-1; TRBD2 aligns across 13 bases. V lost 1 base to trimming and J lost 4 bases; unmatched junction nucleotides: 2. Germline V gives CDR1 SGHRS, CDR2 YFSETQ. The CDR3 consists of 16 residues. The CDR3 sequence: CASSLTGLAGYNEQFF. The DNA for the CDR3 is TGCGCCAGCAGCTTGACGGGACTAGCGGGGTACAATGAGCAGTTCTTC. The complete variable domain, with remaining parts taken from reference TRBV5-1 and TRBJ2-1, reads KAGVTQTPRYLIKTRGQQVTLSCSPISGHRSVSWYQQTPGQGLQFLFEYFSETQRNKGNFPGRFSGRQFSNSRSEMNVSTLELGDSALYLCASSLTGLAGYNEQFFGPGTRLTVL.

The CDR3 DNA reads TGTGCCATCAGTGAATCGTGGTCTACTAACTATGGCTACACCTTC. Its protein product is CAISESWSTNYGYTF. The chain employs TRBV10-3 and TRBJ1-2; D call uncertain. The germline CDR1 and CDR2 sequences are ENHRY and SYGVKD. V was shortened by 3 bases and J by 0 bases, with 11 bases between the two germline ends. The CDR3 loop spans 15 amino acids.

V and J are TRBV5-6 and TRBJ2-7; possibly TRBD1 for D (6 bases). This CDR3 is built from 12 residues. The V end lost 8 bases, the J end lost 0 bases, and 9 bases lay between the germline ends. Germline CDR1 and CDR2: SGHDT and YYEEEE. CDR3 coding DNA: TGTGCCAGGAGGGACACCTCCTACGAGCAGTACTTC. Encoded protein: CARRDTSYEQYF.

The J gene is TRBJ1-2, the V gene TRBV21-1. TRBV21-1 is listed as a pseudogene. This CDR3 is built from 13 residues. CDR3 sequence reads: CASSKWGTPCCTF. The CDR3 DNA is TGTGCCAGCAGCAAGTGGGGGACTCCATGCTGCACCTTC.

In the case of this clonotype: A much larger clone is a single base away; this may be a read error. The V call is TRBV21-1, the J call TRBJ1-4; the D call TRBD1 from the table was never checked on the DNA. TRBV21-1 is marked as a pseudogene. This CDR3 comprises 15 residues. The CDR3 coding sequence is TGTGCCAGCAGCAAATGGACAGCAACTAATGAAAAACTGTTTTTT. Translated, it gives CASSKWTATNEKLFF.

A few counts support this clonotype. The chain carries TRBV5-6 and TRBJ2-5; D possibly corresponds to TRBD2 (5 bases). With 0 bases removed from V and 5 bases from J, the gap between germline ends came to 14 bases. Germline assignment: CDR1 SGHDT and CDR2 YYEEEE. The CDR3 loop spans 15 amino acids. The CDR3, as DNA: TGTGCCAGCAGCTTGGCCGGGATTTTCGTGGAGACCCAGTACTTC. Amino acid sequence: CASSLAGIFVETQYF.

The chain joins TRBV5-6 to TRBJ2-4, with TRBD2 matching over 12 bases. TRBJ2-5 matches the DNA end more closely, so the J call is doubtful. Germline lookup yields CDR1 SGHDT and CDR2 YYEEEE. CDR3 size: 22 residues. The CDR3 loop reads CASSIGLAGYQYWDWDQETQYF. The CDR3 region has the DNA TGTGCCAGCAGCATCGGACTAGCGGGATATCAGTATTGGGATTGGGACCAAGAGACCCAGTACTTC.

V is TRBV27 and J is TRBJ2-1; TRBD2 might be the D (6 bases). Deletions cut 6 bases from V and 0 bases from J, with 15 bases between. CDR1 MNHEY and CDR2 SMNVEV come from the germline V gene (reference sequence). The length of the CDR3 is 16 residues. CDR3 in amino acids: CASRHRDWSSYNEQFF. In DNA form, the CDR3 reads TGTGCCAGCAGACACCGGGACTGGAGCTCCTACAATGAGCAGTTCTTC.

This chain connects TRBV6-1 to TRBJ2-7; 9 bases map to TRBD2. The CDR3 extends over 15 amino acids. CDR1 MNHNS and CDR2 SASEGT come from the germline V gene. Trimming at V came to 1 base and at J to 1 base, leaving 2 bases not matched to a gene. The CDR3: CASSEETSGSYEQYF. The CDR3 coding sequence is TGTGCCAGCAGTGAAGAAACTAGCGGGTCCTACGAGCAGTACTTC.

A few counts support this clonotype. The chain carries TRBV20-1 and TRBJ2-1, with a possible D match to TRBD2 (6 bases). Germline V gene lookup returns CDR1 DFQATT and CDR2 SNEGSKA (reference sequence). V lost 5 bases and J lost 7, with 9 bases in between. This CDR3 is 11 amino acids long. DNA of the CDR3: TGCAGTGCTGCCGCGGGGAATGAGCAGTTCTTC. Its translation: CSAAAGNEQFF.

The V call is TRBV7-6, the J call TRBJ1-1; TRBD1 matches 10 bases. The CDR3 runs to 17 residues. CDR1 is SGHVS, CDR2 FNYEAQ, per germline. V shed 1 base, J shed 4 bases, and the junction held 9 bases outside the gene matches. As DNA, the CDR3 is TGTGCCAGCAGCTTAGGGTGGGACAGGGGTACCGGCACTGAAGCTTTCTTT. Its translation is CASSLGWDRGTGTEAFF.

This clonotype was seen a few times. CDR3 bases: TGTGCCAGCAGCCAAGGTGGGGGGGGACCAACAGATACGCAGTATTTT. Its protein product is CASSQGGGGPTDTQYF. This chain links TRBV4-2 with TRBJ2-3, with 7 bases fitting TRBD2. Germline CDR1 LGHNA, CDR2 YNFKEQ. J gave up 3 bases and V 1 base, and 7 bases lay outside the gene matches. The CDR3 runs 16 residues.

This clonotype was counted a few times. The rearrangement links TRBV7-2 to TRBJ1-2; D not certain. In germline, CDR1 is SGHTA, CDR2 FQGNSA. Between the trimmed V and J ends, which lost 1 base and 13 bases, there was a span of 19 bases. CDR3 length equals 14 residues. The CDR3 DNA follows: TGTGCCAGCAGCTTAGTAGGAAACAGCTACACCCTCACCTTC. It codes for CASSLVGNSYTLTF. The whole variable domain, filled in from reference TRBV7-2 and TRBJ1-2, reads GAGVSQSPSNKVTEKGKDVELRCDPISGHTALYWYRQSLGQGLEFLIYFQGNSAPDKSGLPSDRFSAERTGGSVSTLTIQRTQQEDSAVYLCASSLVGNSYTLTFGSGTRLTVV.

This clonotype turned up a few times. This chain joins TRBV15 and TRBJ2-1; 8 positions match TRBD2. J gave up 8 bases and V 0 bases, and 9 bases lay outside the gene matches. From germline, CDR1 is LNHNV and CDR2 YYDKDF (reference sequence). CDR3 size: 16 residues. CDR3 in DNA: TGTGCCACCAGCAGAGATGGCAGCGGGAGCTTCGATGAGCAGTTCTTC. Translated: CATSRDGSGSFDEQFF.

V usage is TRBV19 and J usage is TRBJ2-2, with no clear D. CDR3 length equals 13 residues. V was trimmed by 0 bases and J by 3 bases, leaving 2 bases between them. CDR1 and CDR2 (germline): LNHDA, SQIVND (reference sequence). The CDR3 nucleotides read TGTGCCAGTAGTATAGACTACACCGGGGAGCTGTTTTTT. Translation: CASSIDYTGELFF.

The J gene is TRBJ1-6, the V gene TRBV7-8; D not resolved. The V gene lost 2 bases and the J gene lost 0 bases, with 8 bases spanning the gap. In germline, CDR1 is SGHVS, CDR2 FQNEAQ. CDR3 length: 16 amino acids. The CDR3 nucleotides are TGTGCCAGCAGCTTACAGGCAGGCTCCTATAATTCACCCCTCCACTTT. Its translation: CASSLQAGSYNSPLHF.

In regard to this clonotype: A read error may be the cause here, since a much bigger clone is one base away. The chain has TRBV20-1 and TRBJ1-2; TRBD1 matches 7 bases. The CDR3 extends over 13 amino acids. CDR1 is DFQATT and CDR2 is SNEGSKA in the germline V gene (reference sequence). V gave up 0 bases and J gave up 4 bases; unmatched junction bases: 2. The CDR3 loop is CSAREAGGYGYTF. CDR3 DNA: TGCAGTGCTAGAGAGGCAGGGGGCTATGGCTACACCTTC.

This clonotype was observed a handful of times. The rearrangement uses TRBV10-2 and TRBJ2-1, with a possible D match to TRBD1 (6 bases). This CDR3 has 17 residues. V lost 1 base and J 4 bases, leaving 17 bases between the germline ends. The germline CDR1 and CDR2 sequences are WSHSY and SAAADI. The CDR3, as DNA: TGCGCCAGCAGTGAGTACCTGGGGGCCACCTTTTACAATGAGCAGTTCTTC. Translating it yields CASSEYLGATFYNEQFF.

The table lists this clonotype with a few counts. The chain recombines TRBV25-1 with TRBJ2-7; perhaps D is TRBD1 or TRBD2 (6 bases each). Looked up from germline, CDR1 is MGHDK and CDR2 is SYGVNS. The CDR3 runs to 19 residues. The V gene lost 7 bases and the J gene lost 5 bases, with 33 bases spanning the gap. Written as DNA, the CDR3 is TGTGCCAGCAACAAACCAGTCGGGGGCGCCCCCTGTAAATTCGACGAGCAGTACTTC. It is translated as CASNKPVGGAPCKFDEQYF.

V usage is TRBV15 and J usage is TRBJ2-3; 10 bases fit TRBD2. Germline CDR1 reads LNHNV; CDR2 reads YYDKDF (reference sequence). V dropped 0 bases and J dropped 6; count of bases not matched to a gene: 6. The CDR3 has 16 residues. CDR3 amino acids: CATSRDRLAGADTQYF. DNA of the CDR3: TGTGCCACCAGCAGAGATCGGCTAGCGGGAGCGGATACGCAGTATTTT. The variable domain in full, completed from reference TRBV15 and TRBJ2-3, reads DAMVIQNPRYQVTQFGKPVTLSCSQTLNHNVMYWYQQKSSQAPKLLFHYYDKDFNNEADTPDNFQSRRPNTSFCFLDIRSPGLGDTAMYLCATSRDRLAGADTQYFGPGTRLTVL.